This T cell receptor (beta chain) was documented in a study of CD8 T cells in Susac syndrome. In the study overall: Treatment at blood withdrawal was none, corticosteroids, or intravenous immunoglobulin alone in Susac syndrome patients.

Study outcomes and limitations: The CD4+ T cell repertoires in Susac syndrome were not clonally expanded.

Blood CD8+ and CD4+ T cells underwent high-throughput TCR beta sequencing. On this clonotype itself: Its antigen is unidentified.

When the RNA was reverse transcribed, random hexamers were used with an input of about 0.5 to 1 ug. TCRdb reprocessed the immunoSEQ multiplex PCR reads with MiXCR, giving one entry per CDR3 protein. The sample shows 150,000 to 200,000 distinct CDR3 sequences, roughly 94% of them seen only once. The CDR3 runs 15 residues. V lost 1 base, J lost 0 bases, and 13 bases lay in between. Germline-derived CDR1 and CDR2 are DFQATT and SNEGSKA (reference sequence). The sequenced sample was CD4+ T cells from PBMCs. The chain recombines TRBV20-1 with TRBJ2-7, with a possible D match to TRBD1 (5 bases). The source of this sequence is a human donor with Susac syndrome. CDR3 sequence reads: CSARVLGAFSYEQYF. CDR3 DNA sequence: TGCAGTGCTAGAGTCCTAGGGGCGTTCTCCTACGAGCAGTACTTC.